Listed below are T cell receptor beta chains from one sample, sequenced in a study of MAIT cells during Salmonella Paratyphi A infection. MiXCR, run by TCRdb on the 5' RACE reads, gives a single entry per CDR3 protein. The sample contains 1,000 to 1,500 distinct CDR3 sequences, about 55% of which appear only once. Sequenced material: MAIT cells from blood, taken at the middle sampling point of the challenge study. These receptors were collected from a person between 18 and 70 years old who was deliberately infected with Salmonella Paratyphi A in a paratyphoid fever challenge study. CDR3s include the opening cysteine and the closing phenylalanine or tryptophan. The D gene is left open where the match is weak. Clone size, where shown, is once, few, many, or a class for clones that have expanded.

J gene: TRBJ1-2
V gene: TRBV4-3
clone size: NA
D gene: NA
CDR3 DNA: TGCGCCAGCAGCCGGAACATGGAGGTCACTGAAGCTTTCTATGGCTACACCTTC
CDR3 protein: CASSRNMEVTEAFYGYTF

J gene: TRBJ2-2
V gene: TRBV6-1
clone size: NA
D gene: TRBD1
CDR3 DNA: TGTGCCAGCAGTGCCGAGACAGGGCAGGACACCGGGGAGCTGTTTTTT
CDR3 protein: CASSAETGQDTGELFF

J gene: TRBJ1-5
V gene: TRBV5-8
clone size: few
D gene: NA
CDR3 DNA: NA
CDR3 protein: CASSFYICSSQQVQGGNQPQHF

J gene: TRBJ2-7
V gene: TRBV6-1
clone size: NA
D gene: NA
CDR3 DNA: TGTGCCAGCAGTGCTAGAGGCAGGCTAGAAAACGAGCAGTACTTC
CDR3 protein: CASSARGRLENEQYF

J gene: TRBJ1-2
V gene: TRBV20-1
clone size: NA
D gene: NA
CDR3 DNA: TGCAGTGCTAATCTCCGAGGGTTGGGTGGCTACACCTTC
CDR3 protein: CSANLRGLGGYTF

J gene: TRBJ2-1
V gene: TRBV6-4
clone size: NA
D gene: TRBD2
CDR3 DNA: TGTGCCAGCAGTGCTAGCGGAACTACATCCTACAATGAGCAGTTCTTC
CDR3 protein: CASSASGTTSYNEQFF

J gene: TRBJ2-2
V gene: TRBV20-1
clone size: NA
D gene: NA
CDR3 DNA: TGCAGTGCTAGGGAGACAGGACCGGGGACCGGGGAGCTGTTTTTT
CDR3 protein: CSARETGPGTGELFF

J gene: TRBJ2-6
V gene: TRBV29-1
clone size: many
D gene: NA
CDR3 DNA: TGCAGCGTTGAAGTCGGCGGCTCTGGGGCCAACGTCCTGACTTTC
CDR3 protein: CSVEVGGSGANVLTF

J gene: TRBJ2-7
V gene: TRBV20-1
clone size: NA
D gene: NA
CDR3 DNA: TGCAGTGCTAGAGACCACCGATCCGGGACATTCGACTACGAGCAGTACTTC
CDR3 protein: CSARDHRSGTFDYEQYF

J gene: TRBJ2-1
V gene: TRBV20-1
clone size: NA
D gene: NA
CDR3 DNA: TGCAGCCAAGATGTAGCGGAGCCCTACAATGAGCAGTTCTTC
CDR3 protein: CSQDVAEPYNEQFF

J gene: TRBJ2-7
V gene: TRBV20-1
clone size: medium-sized
D gene: TRBD2
CDR3 DNA: TGCAGTGCTAACAGACTAGCGGAATCCTACGAGCAGTACTTC
CDR3 protein: CSANRLAESYEQYF

J gene: TRBJ2-7
V gene: TRBV6-1
clone size: medium-sized
D gene: NA
CDR3 DNA: TGTGCCAGCAGTGAAGAGGCAGGCGGGGCCGGCTACGAGCAGTACTTC
CDR3 protein: CASSEEAGGAGYEQYF

J gene: TRBJ1-4
V gene: TRBV6-1
clone size: NA
D gene: TRBD1
CDR3 DNA: TGTGCCAGCAGTGCCGGGACAGGGGAAAATGAAAAACTGTTTTTT
CDR3 protein: CASSAGTGENEKLFF

J gene: TRBJ2-5
V gene: TRBV20-1
clone size: NA
D gene: NA
CDR3 DNA: TGCAGTGCTAGAGCCAGCAGCCAAGAGACCCAGTACTTC
CDR3 protein: CSARASSQETQYF

J gene: TRBJ2-3
V gene: TRBV6-2/TRBV6-3
clone size: NA
D gene: NA
CDR3 DNA: TGTGCCAGCAGTCTCGGGGAGAACACAGATACGCAGTATTTT
CDR3 protein: CASSLGENTDTQYF

J gene: TRBJ2-7
V gene: TRBV19
clone size: NA
D gene: TRBD2
CDR3 DNA: TGTGCCAGTAAGGGCCTAGCGGGAGAGGTCTACGAGCAGTACTTC
CDR3 protein: CASKGLAGEVYEQYF

J gene: TRBJ2-5
V gene: TRBV7-9
clone size: NA
D gene: NA
CDR3 DNA: TGTGCCAGCAGCACACGGACAGGAGGGGGCCAAGAGACCCAGTACTTC
CDR3 protein: CASSTRTGGGQETQYF

J gene: TRBJ2-3
V gene: TRBV6-4
clone size: few
D gene: TRBD2
CDR3 DNA: TGTGCCAGCAGCCAAACTAGCGGGGCCACAGATACGCAGTATTTT
CDR3 protein: CASSQTSGATDTQYF

J gene: TRBJ2-3
V gene: TRBV4-2
clone size: NA
D gene: NA
CDR3 DNA: TGTGCCAGCAGCCAAGAATTATCGGGAGAAACAGATACGCAGTATTTT
CDR3 protein: CASSQELSGETDTQYF

J gene: TRBJ2-1
V gene: TRBV20-1
clone size: many
D gene: TRBD1
CDR3 DNA: TGCAGTGCTAGGGCAGGGGGCGCCGATTCCAATGAGCAGTTCTTC
CDR3 protein: CSARAGGADSNEQFF

J gene: TRBJ2-2
V gene: TRBV6-1
clone size: few
D gene: NA
CDR3 DNA: TGTGCCAGCAGTGAAGCGGTCGAGAACACCGGGGAGCTGTTTTTT
CDR3 protein: CASSEAVENTGELFF

J gene: TRBJ1-1
V gene: TRBV25-1
clone size: large
D gene: TRBD1
CDR3 DNA: TGTGCCAGCAGTCAACAGGGGGAGACATCTGAAGCTTTCTTT
CDR3 protein: CASSQQGETSEAFF

J gene: TRBJ2-5
V gene: TRBV20-1
clone size: few
D gene: NA
CDR3 DNA: TGCAGTGCTAGAGATGGGGGCCAAGAGACCCAGTACTTC
CDR3 protein: CSARDGGQETQYF

J gene: TRBJ2-1
V gene: TRBV6-4
clone size: NA
D gene: TRBD2
CDR3 DNA: TGTGCCAGCAGTGACCTAGCGGGAGGTGAGCAGTTCTTC
CDR3 protein: CASSDLAGGEQFF

J gene: TRBJ2-6
V gene: TRBV3-1
clone size: few
D gene: TRBD2
CDR3 DNA: TGTGCCAGCACCCCTGGCGGGGGCTCTGGGGCCAACGTCCTGACTTTC
CDR3 protein: CASTPGGGSGANVLTF

J gene: TRBJ1-2
V gene: TRBV20-1
clone size: NA
D gene: NA
CDR3 DNA: TGCAGTGCTAGAGATTTGGGAGCGGGGGAGACCTATGGCTACACCTTC
CDR3 protein: CSARDLGAGETYGYTF

J gene: TRBJ2-2
V gene: TRBV6-4
clone size: many
D gene: NA
CDR3 DNA: TGTGCCAGCAGTGACTCGAGTGACACCGGGGAGCTGTTTTTT
CDR3 protein: CASSDSSDTGELFF

J gene: TRBJ1-1
V gene: TRBV20-1
clone size: few
D gene: NA
CDR3 DNA: TGCAGTTACCGGGAGAACACTGAAGCTTTCTTT
CDR3 protein: CSYRENTEAFF

J gene: TRBJ1-5
V gene: TRBV6-1
clone size: NA
D gene: TRBD1
CDR3 DNA: TGTACCAGCAGTGAAGCCGAGGGGGCAAGTCAGCCCCAGCATTTT
CDR3 protein: CTSSEAEGASQPQHF

J gene: TRBJ2-1
V gene: TRBV6-1
clone size: NA
D gene: NA
CDR3 DNA: TGTGCCAGCAGTGATGGCGGGGAACACTTCAATGAGCAGTTCTTC
CDR3 protein: CASSDGGEHFNEQFF

J gene: TRBJ2-1
V gene: TRBV6-1
clone size: NA
D gene: NA
CDR3 DNA: TGTGCCAGCAGTGCCTGGCCGGGAACTGACTACAATGAGCAGTTCTTC
CDR3 protein: CASSAWPGTDYNEQFF

J gene: TRBJ1-6
V gene: TRBV6-6
clone size: NA
D gene: NA
CDR3 DNA: TGTGCCAGCAGTTATGAAGGGGAGAGAGAAAAAATCCGCTTT
CDR3 protein: CASSYEGEREKIRF

J gene: TRBJ1-2
V gene: TRBV7-9
clone size: NA
D gene: NA
CDR3 DNA: TGTGCCAGCAGCTTAGGGGCAGGGCCTAACTATGGCTACACCTTC
CDR3 protein: CASSLGAGPNYGYTF

J gene: TRBJ1-4
V gene: TRBV6-4
clone size: NA
D gene: TRBD1
CDR3 DNA: TGTGCCAGCAGTGACGGGACAGGGGAAAATGAAAAACTGTTTTTT
CDR3 protein: CASSDGTGENEKLFF

J gene: TRBJ2-5
V gene: TRBV20-1
clone size: NA
D gene: NA
CDR3 DNA: TGCAGTGCTAGAGACCACCGATCCGGGGCCGGGGAGACCCAGTACTTC
CDR3 protein: CSARDHRSGAGETQYF

J gene: TRBJ2-1
V gene: TRBV20-1
clone size: large
D gene: TRBD2
CDR3 DNA: TGCAGTGCCCCTACTCGAGGACTAGCGGGAGATTACAATGAGCAGTTCTTC
CDR3 protein: CSAPTRGLAGDYNEQFF

J gene: TRBJ2-7
V gene: TRBV20-1
clone size: medium-sized
D gene: TRBD1
CDR3 DNA: TGCAGTGCTAGAGGGGACAGGGACTACGAGCAGTACTTC
CDR3 protein: CSARGDRDYEQYF

J gene: TRBJ2-7
V gene: TRBV20-1
clone size: NA
D gene: NA
CDR3 DNA: TGCAGTGCTAGAGAGCGGGACAGCTACGAGCAGTACTTC
CDR3 protein: CSARERDSYEQYF

J gene: TRBJ2-1
V gene: TRBV4-3
clone size: NA
D gene: NA
CDR3 DNA: TGCGCCAGCAGCCAAGATGTAGCGGAGTCCAATGAGCAGTTCTTC
CDR3 protein: CASSQDVAESNEQFF

J gene: TRBJ2-2
V gene: TRBV20-1
clone size: NA
D gene: TRBD1
CDR3 DNA: TGCAGTGCTAGGGCAGGGGGAGAAACCGGGGAGCTGTTTTTT
CDR3 protein: CSARAGGETGELFF

J gene: TRBJ1-5
V gene: TRBV29-1
clone size: NA
D gene: NA
CDR3 DNA: TGCAGCGCAGGAGATAGCAATCAGCCCCAGCATTTT
CDR3 protein: CSAGDSNQPQHF

J gene: TRBJ2-6
V gene: TRBV5-1
clone size: few
D gene: TRBD1
CDR3 DNA: TGCGCCAGCAGCTTGGCGCAACAGGGGATGTCTGGGGCCAACGTCCTGACTTTC
CDR3 protein: CASSLAQQGMSGANVLTF